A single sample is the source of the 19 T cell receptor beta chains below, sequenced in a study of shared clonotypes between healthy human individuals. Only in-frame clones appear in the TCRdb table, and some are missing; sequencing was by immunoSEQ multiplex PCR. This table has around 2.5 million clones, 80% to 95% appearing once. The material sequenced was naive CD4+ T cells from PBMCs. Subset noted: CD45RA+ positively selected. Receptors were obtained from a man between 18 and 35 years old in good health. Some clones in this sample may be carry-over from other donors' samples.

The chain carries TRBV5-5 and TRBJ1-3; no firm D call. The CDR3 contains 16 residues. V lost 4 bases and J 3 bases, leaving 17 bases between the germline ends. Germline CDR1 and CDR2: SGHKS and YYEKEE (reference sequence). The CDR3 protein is CASSLALRGGGNTIYF. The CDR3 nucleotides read TGTGCCAGCAGCCTAGCGTTGCGGGGAGGTGGAAACACCATATATTTT. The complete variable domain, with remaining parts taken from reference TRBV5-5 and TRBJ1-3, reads DAGVTQSPTHLIKTRGQQVTLRCSPISGHKSVSWYQQVLGQGPQFIFQYYEKEERGRGNFPDRFSARQFPNYSSELNVNALLLGDSALYLCASSLALRGGGNTIYFGEGSWLTVV.

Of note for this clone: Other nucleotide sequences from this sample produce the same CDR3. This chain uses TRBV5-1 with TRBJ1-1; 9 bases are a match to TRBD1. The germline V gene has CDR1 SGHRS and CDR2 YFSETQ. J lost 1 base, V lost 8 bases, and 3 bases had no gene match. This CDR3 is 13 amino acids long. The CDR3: CASGGQGNTEAFF. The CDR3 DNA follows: TGCGCCAGTGGGGGACAGGGGAACACTGAAGCTTTCTTT.

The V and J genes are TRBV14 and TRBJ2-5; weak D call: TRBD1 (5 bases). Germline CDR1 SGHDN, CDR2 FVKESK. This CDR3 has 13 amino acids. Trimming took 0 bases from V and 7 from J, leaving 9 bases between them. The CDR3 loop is CASSQDRAGTQYF. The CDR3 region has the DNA TGTGCCAGCAGCCAAGACAGGGCTGGGACCCAGTACTTC. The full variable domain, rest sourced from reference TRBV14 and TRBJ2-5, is EAGVTQFPSHSVIEKGQTVTLRCDPISGHDNLYWYRRVMGKEIKFLLHFVKESKQDESGMPNNRFLAERTGGTYSTLKVQPAELEDSGVYFCASSQDRAGTQYFGPGTRLLVL.

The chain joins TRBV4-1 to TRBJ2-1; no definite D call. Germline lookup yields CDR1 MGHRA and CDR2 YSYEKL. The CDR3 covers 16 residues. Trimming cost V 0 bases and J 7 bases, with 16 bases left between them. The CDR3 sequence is CASSQERAAVWNEQFF. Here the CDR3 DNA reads TGCGCCAGCAGCCAAGAAAGGGCCGCGGTCTGGAATGAGCAGTTCTTC.

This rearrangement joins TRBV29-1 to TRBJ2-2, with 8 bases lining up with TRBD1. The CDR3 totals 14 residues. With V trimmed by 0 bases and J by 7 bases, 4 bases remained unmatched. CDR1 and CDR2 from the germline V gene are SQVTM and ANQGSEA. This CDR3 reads CSVEDRGLYGELFF. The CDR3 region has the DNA TGCAGCGTTGAAGACAGGGGGCTTTACGGGGAGCTGTTTTTT.

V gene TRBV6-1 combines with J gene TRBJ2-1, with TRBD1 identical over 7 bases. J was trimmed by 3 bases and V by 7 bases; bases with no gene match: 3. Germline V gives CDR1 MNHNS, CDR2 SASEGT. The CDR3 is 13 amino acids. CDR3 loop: CASKDRVYNEQFF. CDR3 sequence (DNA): TGTGCCAGCAAAGACAGGGTCTACAATGAGCAGTTCTTC.

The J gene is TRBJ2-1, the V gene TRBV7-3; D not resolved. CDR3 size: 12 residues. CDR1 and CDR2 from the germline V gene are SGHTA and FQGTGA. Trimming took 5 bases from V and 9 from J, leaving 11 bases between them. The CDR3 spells CASSPVHGEQFF. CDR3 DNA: TGTGCCAGCAGCCCCGTCCATGGTGAGCAGTTCTTC.

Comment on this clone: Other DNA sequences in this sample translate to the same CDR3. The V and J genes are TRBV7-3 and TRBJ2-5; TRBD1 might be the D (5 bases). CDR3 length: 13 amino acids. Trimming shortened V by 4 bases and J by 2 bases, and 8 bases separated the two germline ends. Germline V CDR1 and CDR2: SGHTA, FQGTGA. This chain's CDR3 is CASSYSGQETQYF. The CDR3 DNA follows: TGTGCCAGCAGCTATTCAGGGCAAGAGACCCAGTACTTC.

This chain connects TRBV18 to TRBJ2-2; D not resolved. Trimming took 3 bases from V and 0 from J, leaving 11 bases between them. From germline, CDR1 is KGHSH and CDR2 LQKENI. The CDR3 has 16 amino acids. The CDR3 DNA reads TGTGCCAGCTCACCTAACGTATACGCGAACACCGGGGAGCTGTTTTTT. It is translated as CASSPNVYANTGELFF.

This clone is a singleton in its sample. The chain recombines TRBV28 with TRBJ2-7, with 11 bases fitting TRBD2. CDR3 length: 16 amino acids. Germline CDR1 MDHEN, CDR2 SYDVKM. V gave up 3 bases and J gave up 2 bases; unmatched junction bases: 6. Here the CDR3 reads CASSFSRLAGTYEQYF. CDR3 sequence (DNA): TGTGCCAGCAGTTTCAGCCGACTAGCGGGAACCTACGAGCAGTACTTC.

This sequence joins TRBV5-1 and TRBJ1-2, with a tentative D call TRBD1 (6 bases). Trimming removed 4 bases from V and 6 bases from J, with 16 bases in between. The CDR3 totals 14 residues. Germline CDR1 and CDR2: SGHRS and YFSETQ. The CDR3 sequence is CASSPVGGNHGYTF. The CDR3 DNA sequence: TGCGCCAGCAGCCCGGTAGGGGGGAACCATGGCTACACCTTC.

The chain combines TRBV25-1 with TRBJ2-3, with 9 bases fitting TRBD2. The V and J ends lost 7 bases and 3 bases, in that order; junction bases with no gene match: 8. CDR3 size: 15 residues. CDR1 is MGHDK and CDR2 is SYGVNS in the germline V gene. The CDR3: CASKFSGRRTDTQYF. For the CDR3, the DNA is TGTGCCAGCAAGTTTAGCGGGAGAAGAACAGATACGCAGTATTTT. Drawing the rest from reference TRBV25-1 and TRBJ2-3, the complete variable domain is EADIYQTPRYLVIGTGKKITLECSQTMGHDKMYWYQQDPGMELHLIHYSYGVNSTEKGDLSSESTVSRIRTEHFPLTLESARPSHTSQYLCASKFSGRRTDTQYFGPGTRLTVL.

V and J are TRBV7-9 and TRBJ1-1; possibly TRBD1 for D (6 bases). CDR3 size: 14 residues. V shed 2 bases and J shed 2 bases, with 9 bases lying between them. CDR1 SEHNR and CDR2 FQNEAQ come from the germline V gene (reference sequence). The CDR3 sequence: CASSLMGANTEAFF. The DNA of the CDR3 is TGTGCCAGCAGCTTAATGGGGGCAAACACTGAAGCTTTCTTT.

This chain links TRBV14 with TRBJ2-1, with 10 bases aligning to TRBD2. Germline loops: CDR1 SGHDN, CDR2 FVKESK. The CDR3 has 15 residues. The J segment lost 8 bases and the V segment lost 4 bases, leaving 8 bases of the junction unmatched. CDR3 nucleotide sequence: TGTGCCAGCAGCCCGGGACTAGCGTCTAGCTATGAGCAGTTCTTC. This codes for CASSPGLASSYEQFF.

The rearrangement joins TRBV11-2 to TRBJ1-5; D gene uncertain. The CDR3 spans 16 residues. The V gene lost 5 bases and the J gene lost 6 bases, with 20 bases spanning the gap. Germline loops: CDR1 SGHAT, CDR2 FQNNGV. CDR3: CASSRNGLGTTQPQHF. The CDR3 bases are TGTGCCAGCAGCCGTAACGGACTTGGCACAACTCAGCCCCAGCATTTT.

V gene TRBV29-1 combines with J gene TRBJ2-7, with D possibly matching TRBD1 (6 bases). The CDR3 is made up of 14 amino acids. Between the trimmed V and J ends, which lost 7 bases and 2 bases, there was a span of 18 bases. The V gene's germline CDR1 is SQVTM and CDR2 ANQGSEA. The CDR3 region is CSAKTGRGAYEQYF. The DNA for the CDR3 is TGCAGCGCGAAAACAGGGCGAGGGGCCTACGAGCAGTACTTC.

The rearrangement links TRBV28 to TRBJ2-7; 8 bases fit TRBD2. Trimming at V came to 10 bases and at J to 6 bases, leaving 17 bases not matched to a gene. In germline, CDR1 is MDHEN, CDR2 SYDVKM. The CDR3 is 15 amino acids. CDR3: CATRLFREGSAEQYF. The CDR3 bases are TGTGCCACCCGTCTCTTTCGGGAGGGTTCCGCCGAGCAGTACTTC.

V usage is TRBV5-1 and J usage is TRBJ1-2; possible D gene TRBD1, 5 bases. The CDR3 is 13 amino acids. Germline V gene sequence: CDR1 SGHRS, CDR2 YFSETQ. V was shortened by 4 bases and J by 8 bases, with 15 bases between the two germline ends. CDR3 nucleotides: TGCGCCAGCAGCCCCAGACCAGGGAACGGCTACACCTTC. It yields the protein CASSPRPGNGYTF.

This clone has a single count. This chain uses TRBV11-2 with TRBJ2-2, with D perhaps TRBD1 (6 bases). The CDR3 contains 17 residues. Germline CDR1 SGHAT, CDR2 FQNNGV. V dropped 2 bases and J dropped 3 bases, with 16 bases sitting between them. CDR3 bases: TGTGCCAGCAGCTTAAGGGGGACCAAGGGAGACACCGGGGAGCTGTTTTTT. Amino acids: CASSLRGTKGDTGELFF.